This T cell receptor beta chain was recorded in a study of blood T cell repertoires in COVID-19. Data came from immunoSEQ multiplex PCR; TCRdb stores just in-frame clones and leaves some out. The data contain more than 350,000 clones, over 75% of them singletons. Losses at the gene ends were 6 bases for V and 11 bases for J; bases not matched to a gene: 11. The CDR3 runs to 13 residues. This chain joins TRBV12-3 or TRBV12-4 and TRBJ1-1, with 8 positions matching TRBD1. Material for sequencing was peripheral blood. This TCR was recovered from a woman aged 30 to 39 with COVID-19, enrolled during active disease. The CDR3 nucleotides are TGTGCCAGCAGCCTTACCGGGACAGGCCTTGCTTTCTTT. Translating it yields CASSLTGTGLAFF.